This TCR beta chain was captured by sequencing in a study of blood T cells in healthy people across ages. Collection of around 10 milliliters of peripheral blood was performed for each donor. PBMCs were isolated at a quantity of at least 7 million per sample. Using a J-beta primer mix together with a sample-barcoded 5' primer, a second PCR was run for about 7 to 12 cycles. TCRdb called the 5' RACE reads again in MiXCR, with one record for every CDR3 protein. The sample holds roughly 410,000 distinct CDR3 sequences; about 52% are singletons and the top ten take 45% to 60%. CDR3 length: 16 residues. Germline V gene lookup returns CDR1 MGHDK and CDR2 SYGVNS. The ends were cut back, 8 bases at V and 1 base at J, with 20 bases in the middle. A single count supports this clonotype.

The source is a man between 60 and 75 years old in good health. This chain uses TRBV25-1 with TRBJ2-5; maybe TRBD1 (5 bases). Sequenced: blood. CDR3 DNA: TGTGCCAGCGGTTCCAGGCAGGGAAGATTCCAAGAGACCCAGTACTTC. Residues: CASGSRQGRFQETQYF.